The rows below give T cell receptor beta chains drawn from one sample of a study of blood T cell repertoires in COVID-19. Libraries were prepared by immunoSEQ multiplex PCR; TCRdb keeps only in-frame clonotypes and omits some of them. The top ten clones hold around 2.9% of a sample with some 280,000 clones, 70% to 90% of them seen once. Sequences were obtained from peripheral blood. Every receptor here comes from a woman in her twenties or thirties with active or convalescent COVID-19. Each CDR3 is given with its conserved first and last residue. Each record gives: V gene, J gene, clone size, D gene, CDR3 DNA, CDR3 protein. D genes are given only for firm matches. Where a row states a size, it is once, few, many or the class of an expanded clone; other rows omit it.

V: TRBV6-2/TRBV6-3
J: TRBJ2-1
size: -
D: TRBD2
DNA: TGTGCCAGCAGTTACGGGCCGACTAGCGGGGGGGTATACAATGAGCAGTTCTTC
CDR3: CASSYGPTSGGVYNEQFF

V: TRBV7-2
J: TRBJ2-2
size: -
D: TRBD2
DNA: TGTGCCAGCAGCCTCTGGACTAGCGGTGGGGCCGGGGAGCTGTTTTTT
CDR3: CASSLWTSGGAGELFF

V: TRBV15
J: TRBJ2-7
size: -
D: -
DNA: TGTGCCACCAGCAGAGATTTACTAGATCCGTACGAGCAGTACTTC
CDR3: CATSRDLLDPYEQYF

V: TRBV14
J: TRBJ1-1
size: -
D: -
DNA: TGTGCCAGCAGCTCGTACACTGAAGCTTTCTTT
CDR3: CASSSYTEAFF

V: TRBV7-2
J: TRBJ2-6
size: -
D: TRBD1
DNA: TGTGCCAGCAGCTTTGGACAGGGGGGCTCTGGGGCCAACGTCCTGACTTTC
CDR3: CASSFGQGGSGANVLTF

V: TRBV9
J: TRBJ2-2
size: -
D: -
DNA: TGTGCCAGCAGCGTAGGTGACTCTTACACCGGGGAGCTGTTTTTT
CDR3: CASSVGDSYTGELFF

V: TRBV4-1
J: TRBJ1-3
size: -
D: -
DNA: TGCGCCAGCAGCCAAGAGGAGGACCGAGGGGGAAACACCATATATTTT
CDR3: CASSQEEDRGGNTIYF

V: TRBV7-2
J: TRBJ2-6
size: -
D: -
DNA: TGTGCCAGCAGCTTATGGCAGGTACCCCGTTCTGGGGCCAACGTCCTGACTTTC
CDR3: CASSLWQVPRSGANVLTF

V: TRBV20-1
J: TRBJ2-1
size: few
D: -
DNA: TGCAGTGCTAGTGTACGTTCAGGTTCCAATGAGCAGTTCTTC
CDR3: CSASVRSGSNEQFF

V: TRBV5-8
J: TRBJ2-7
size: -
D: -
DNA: TGTGCCAGCAGCTTTAGGGGGACGGGCGAGCAGTACTTC
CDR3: CASSFRGTGEQYF

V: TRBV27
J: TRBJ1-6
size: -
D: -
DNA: TGTGCCAGCAGTTTAAGGAGTGACCCCGGGAGCAATTCACCCCTCCACTTT
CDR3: CASSLRSDPGSNSPLHF